The T cell receptor beta chain under discussion was sequenced for a study of T cell repertoires in cytomegalovirus infection. As regards this clonotype: Just one base apart from a much larger clone, this may be a read error.

Germline lookup yields CDR1 MDHEN and CDR2 SYDVKM. The CDR3 spans 13 residues. MiXCR, run by TCRdb on the reads, gives a single entry per CDR3 protein. This table holds 300,000 to 400,000 distinct CDR3 sequences, 15% to 20% found once. Sequencing was done on a sample of PBMCs. The chain combines TRBV28 with TRBJ1-5; D is unresolved. This TCR came from a human donor in good health (CMV status not recorded). Some clones in this sample may be carry-over from other donors' samples. The CDR3 coding sequence is TGTGCCAACAGTCGATTTACGAATCAGCCCCAGCATTTT. Encoded protein: CANSRFTNQPQHF.